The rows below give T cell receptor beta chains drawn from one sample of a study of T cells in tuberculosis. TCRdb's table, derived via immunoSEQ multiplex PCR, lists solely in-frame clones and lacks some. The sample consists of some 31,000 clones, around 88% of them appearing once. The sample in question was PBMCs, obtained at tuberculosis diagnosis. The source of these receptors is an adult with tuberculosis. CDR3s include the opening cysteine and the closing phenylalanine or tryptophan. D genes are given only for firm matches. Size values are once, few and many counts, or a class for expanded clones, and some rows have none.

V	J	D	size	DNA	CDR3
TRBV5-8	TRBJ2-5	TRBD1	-	TGTGCCAGCAGCACCGGACAGGAGGCCCTTCGAGAGACCCAGTACTTC	CASSTGQEALRETQYF
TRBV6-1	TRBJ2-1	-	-	TGTGCCAGCAGTCCCCTGCTGCGGGGTACCGAGCAGTTCTTC	CASSPLLRGTEQFF
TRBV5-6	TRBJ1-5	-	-	TGTGCCAGCAGCCGGACAAGTTATAGCAATCAGCCCCAGCATTTT	CASSRTSYSNQPQHF
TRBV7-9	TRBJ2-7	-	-	TGTGCCAGCAGCTTAGGGGACTCAGCCTACGAGCAGTACTTC	CASSLGDSAYEQYF
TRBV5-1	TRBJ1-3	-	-	TGCGCCAGCAGCTTGGAGGGGTCGCCCGGAAACACCATATATTTT	CASSLEGSPGNTIYF
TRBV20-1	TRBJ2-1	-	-	TGCAGTGCGGTCGGTAATGAGCAGTTCTTC	CSAVGNEQFF
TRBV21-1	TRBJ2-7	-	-	TGTGCCAACTCACCGCCCCAACCGGGACAGGGGGTCTACGAGCAGTACTTC	CANSPPQPGQGVYEQYF
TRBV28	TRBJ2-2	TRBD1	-	TGTGCCAGCACCAGCCCCGGGACAGGGGCCACCGGGGAGCTGTTTTTT	CASTSPGTGATGELFF
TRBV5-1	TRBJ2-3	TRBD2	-	TGCGCCAGCAGCTTTGGGCTAGCGGGAGGGCCGGGTCACCGCACAGATACGCAGTATTTT	CASSFGLAGGPGHRTDTQYF
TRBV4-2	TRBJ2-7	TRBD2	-	TGTGCCAGCAGCCCAGTGTGGTCTAGCGGGAAAGTCTACGAGCAGTACTTC	CASSPVWSSGKVYEQYF
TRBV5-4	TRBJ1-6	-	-	TGTGCCACAAAAGACCAAACAGGGCCATCTTCACCCCTCCACTTT	CATKDQTGPSSPLHF
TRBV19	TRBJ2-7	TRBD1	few	TGTGCCAGTAGTATACGGACAGGGAGCTCCTACGAGCAGTACTTC	CASSIRTGSSYEQYF
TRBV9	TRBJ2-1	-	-	TGTGCCAGCAGCGCGGAGGGGGAGCAGTTCTTC	CASSAEGEQFF
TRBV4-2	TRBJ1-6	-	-	TGTGCCAGCAGCCAAGATGTAGACAGAAAGAGCTCCTATAATTCACCCCTCCACTTT	CASSQDVDRKSSYNSPLHF
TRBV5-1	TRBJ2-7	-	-	TGCGCCAGCAGCTCGAGCTCCTACGAGCAGTACTTC	CASSSSSYEQYF
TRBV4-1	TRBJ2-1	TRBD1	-	TGCGCCAGCAGCCGACAACCACAGGGGGACTATGAGCAGTTCTTC	CASSRQPQGDYEQFF
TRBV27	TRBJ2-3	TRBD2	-	TGTGCCAGCAGTTCGCGGACTAGCGGTGGAGATACGCAGTATTTT	CASSSRTSGGDTQYF
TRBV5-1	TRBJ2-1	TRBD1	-	TGCGCCAGCAGCCCGGGGGACAGGTTGGTTATGAATGAGCAGTTCTTC	CASSPGDRLVMNEQFF
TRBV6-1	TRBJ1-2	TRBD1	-	TGTGCCAGCAGTAACCGGGACAGGGTTGGTTACACCTTC	CASSNRDRVGYTF
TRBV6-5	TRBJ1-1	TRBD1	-	TGTGCCAGCAGTTACTCGAGACAGGGGCCCACTGAAGCTTTCTTT	CASSYSRQGPTEAFF
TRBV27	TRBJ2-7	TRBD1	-	TGTGCCAGCAGTGTTAGTGGGACAGGGGTCTACGAGCAGTACTTC	CASSVSGTGVYEQYF
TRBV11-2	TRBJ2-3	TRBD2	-	TGTGCCAGCGGCGTCACTAGCGGGGGGGCAGATACGCAGTATTTT	CASGVTSGGADTQYF
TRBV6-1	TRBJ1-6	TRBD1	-	TGTGCCAGCAGTGAAGCATCCCCTGGACAGGGGAATTCACCCCTCCACTTT	CASSEASPGQGNSPLHF
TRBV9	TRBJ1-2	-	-	TGTGCCAGCCGGGGGGCGAGGAACTATGGCTACACCTTC	CASRGARNYGYTF
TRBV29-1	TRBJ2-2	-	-	TGCAGCGGTGACAGTAACACCGGGGAGCTGTTTTTT	CSGDSNTGELFF